This paragraph reports one TCR beta chain. In the authors' methods: For nucleated cells, counts were estimated from reference gene primer amplification. TCRdb's copy holds only in-frame clones and misses some; the assay was immunoSEQ multiplex PCR. The DNA gave D and trimming, while V, J and clone size come from that table. The sample lists under 300,000 clones, 85% to 90% occurring once. Trimming pared 2 bases from V and 1 base from J, leaving 5 bases between. CDR1 is MDHEN and CDR2 is SYDVKM in the germline V gene. The CDR3 covers 13 residues. This entry belongs to a study of blood T cell repertoires in COVID-19. Participant-given clinical history determined each cohort assignment. Two negative PCRs, clearance, or symptom resolution characterized the recovered Cohort 3 donors.

The V call is TRBV28, the J call TRBJ2-5; no clear D gene. Input material: PBMCs or T cells enriched from blood (not recorded which). The sequence derives from a woman between 18 and 29 years old who had recovered from COVID-19. CDR3 in amino acids: CASSLNIQETQYF. In DNA form, the CDR3 reads TGTGCCAGCAGTTTAAATATCCAAGAGACCCAGTACTTC.